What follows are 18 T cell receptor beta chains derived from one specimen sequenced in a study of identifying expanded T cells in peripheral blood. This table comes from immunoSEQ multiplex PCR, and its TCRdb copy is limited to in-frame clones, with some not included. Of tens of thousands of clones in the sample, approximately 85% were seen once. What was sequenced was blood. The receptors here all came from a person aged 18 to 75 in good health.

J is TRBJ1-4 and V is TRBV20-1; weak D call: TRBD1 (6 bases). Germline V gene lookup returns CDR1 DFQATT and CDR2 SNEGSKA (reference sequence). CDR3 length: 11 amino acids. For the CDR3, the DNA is TGCAGGGGGGGCTTAAATGAAAAACTGTTTTTT. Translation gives CRGGLNEKLFF.

The CDR3 DNA follows: TGCGCCAGCAGGGACAGAACCATGAACACTGAAGCTTTCTTT. It yields the protein CASRDRTMNTEAFF. The chain is built from TRBV10-2 and TRBJ1-1; D is possibly TRBD1 (6 bases). The CDR3 sequence is 14 residues long. Germline V gene data show CDR1 as WSHSY and CDR2 as SAAADI. V lost 6 bases to trimming and J lost 0 bases, with 11 bases between them.

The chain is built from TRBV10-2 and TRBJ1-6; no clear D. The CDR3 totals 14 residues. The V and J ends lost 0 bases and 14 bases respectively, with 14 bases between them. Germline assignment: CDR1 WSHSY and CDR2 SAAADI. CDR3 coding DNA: TGCGCCAGCAGTGAGTCGATAGGCATTATCACCCTCCACTTT. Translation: CASSESIGIITLHF.

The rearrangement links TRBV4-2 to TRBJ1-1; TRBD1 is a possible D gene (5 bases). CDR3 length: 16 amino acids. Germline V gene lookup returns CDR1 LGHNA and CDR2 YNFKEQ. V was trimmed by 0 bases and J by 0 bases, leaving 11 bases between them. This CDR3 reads CASSQDSRQMNTEAFF. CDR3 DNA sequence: TGTGCCAGCAGCCAAGACTCACGACAGATGAACACTGAAGCTTTCTTT.

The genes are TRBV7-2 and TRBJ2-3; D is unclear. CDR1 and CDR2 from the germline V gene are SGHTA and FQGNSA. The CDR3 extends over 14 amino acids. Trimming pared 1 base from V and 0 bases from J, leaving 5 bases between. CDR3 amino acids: CASSLDRSTDTQYF. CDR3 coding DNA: TGTGCCAGCAGCTTAGACAGAAGCACAGATACGCAGTATTTT.

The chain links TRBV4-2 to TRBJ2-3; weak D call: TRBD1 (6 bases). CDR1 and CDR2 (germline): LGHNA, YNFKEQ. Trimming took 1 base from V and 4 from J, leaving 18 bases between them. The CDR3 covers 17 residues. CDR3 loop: CASSQVVGRGIPDTQYF. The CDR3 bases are TGTGCCAGCAGCCAAGTAGTAGGCAGGGGAATACCAGATACGCAGTATTTT.

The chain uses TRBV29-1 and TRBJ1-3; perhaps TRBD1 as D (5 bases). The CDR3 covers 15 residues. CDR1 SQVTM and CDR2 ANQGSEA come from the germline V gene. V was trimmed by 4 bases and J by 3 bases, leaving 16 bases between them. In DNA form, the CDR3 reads TGCAGCGTTGGAGACAGCGAAGGGCTTGGAAACACCATATATTTT. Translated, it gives CSVGDSEGLGNTIYF.

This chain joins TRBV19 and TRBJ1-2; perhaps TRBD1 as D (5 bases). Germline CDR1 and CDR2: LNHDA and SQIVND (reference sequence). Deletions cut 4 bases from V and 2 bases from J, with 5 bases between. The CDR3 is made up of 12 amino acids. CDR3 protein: CASSKGNYGYTF. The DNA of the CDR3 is TGTGCCAGTAGTAAGGGGAACTATGGCTACACCTTC.

This CDR3 reads CASSLDGDEQYF. The CDR3 DNA is TGTGCCAGCAGCTTAGACGGGGACGAGCAGTACTTC. The J gene is TRBJ2-7, the V gene TRBV11-2, with D possibly TRBD2 on 5 matching bases. The CDR3 is made up of 12 amino acids. CDR1 is SGHAT, CDR2 FQNNGV, per germline. Trimming left V 0 bases short and J 5 bases short, with 5 bases between.

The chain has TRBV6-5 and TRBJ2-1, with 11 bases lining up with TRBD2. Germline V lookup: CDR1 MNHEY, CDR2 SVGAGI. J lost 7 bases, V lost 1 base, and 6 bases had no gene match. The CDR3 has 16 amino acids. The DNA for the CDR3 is TGTGCCAGCAGTTACTTACTAGCGGGAGCGGTGAATGAGCAGTTCTTC. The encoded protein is CASSYLLAGAVNEQFF.

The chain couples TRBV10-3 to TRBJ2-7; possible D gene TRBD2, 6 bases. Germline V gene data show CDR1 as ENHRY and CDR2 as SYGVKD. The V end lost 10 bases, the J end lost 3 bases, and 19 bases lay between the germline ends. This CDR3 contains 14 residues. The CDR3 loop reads CATRLREEVYEQYF. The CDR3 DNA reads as TGTGCCACCCGCCTGAGGGAGGAAGTCTACGAGCAGTACTTC.

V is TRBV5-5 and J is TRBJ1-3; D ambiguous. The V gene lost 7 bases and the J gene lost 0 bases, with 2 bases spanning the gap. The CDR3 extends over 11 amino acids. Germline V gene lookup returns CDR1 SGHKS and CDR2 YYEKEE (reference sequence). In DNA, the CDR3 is TGTGCCAGCGGCTCTGGAAACACCATATATTTT. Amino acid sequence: CASGSGNTIYF.

The CDR3 coding sequence is TGTGCCAGCAGCCAAGATGATACAGCCCGGGAGACCCAGTACTTC. Translating it yields CASSQDDTARETQYF. The chain carries TRBV4-2 and TRBJ2-5; D not certain. The CDR3 is 15 amino acids. Trimming removed 0 bases from V and 5 bases from J, with 13 bases in between. Looked up from germline, CDR1 is LGHNA and CDR2 is YNFKEQ.

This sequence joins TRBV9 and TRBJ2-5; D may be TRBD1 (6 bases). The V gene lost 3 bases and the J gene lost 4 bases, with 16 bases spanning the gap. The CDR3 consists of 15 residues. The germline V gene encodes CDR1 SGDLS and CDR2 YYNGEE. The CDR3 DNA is TGTGCCAGCAGCGCCTGGGGGCAGTACGGAGAGACCCAGTACTTC. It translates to CASSAWGQYGETQYF.

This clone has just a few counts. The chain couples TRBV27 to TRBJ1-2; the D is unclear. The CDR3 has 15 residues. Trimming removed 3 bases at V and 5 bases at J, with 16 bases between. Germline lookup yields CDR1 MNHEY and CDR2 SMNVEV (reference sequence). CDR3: CASSFSSRTPYGYTF. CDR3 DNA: TGTGCCAGCAGTTTTAGTAGCCGCACTCCGTATGGCTACACCTTC.

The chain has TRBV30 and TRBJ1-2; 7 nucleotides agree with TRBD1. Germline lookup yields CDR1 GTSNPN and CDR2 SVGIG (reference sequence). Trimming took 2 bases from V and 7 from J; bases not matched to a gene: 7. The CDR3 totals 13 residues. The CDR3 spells CAWSRQGGSGYTF. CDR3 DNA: TGTGCCTGGAGTCGACAGGGAGGGAGTGGCTACACCTTC.

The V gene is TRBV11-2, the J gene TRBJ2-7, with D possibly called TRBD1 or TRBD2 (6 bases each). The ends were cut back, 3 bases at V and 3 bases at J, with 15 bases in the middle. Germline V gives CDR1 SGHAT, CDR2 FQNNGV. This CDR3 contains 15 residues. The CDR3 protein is CASSLGPGAIYEQYF. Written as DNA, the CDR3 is TGTGCCAGCAGCTTGGGTCCGGGGGCCATCTACGAGCAGTACTTC.

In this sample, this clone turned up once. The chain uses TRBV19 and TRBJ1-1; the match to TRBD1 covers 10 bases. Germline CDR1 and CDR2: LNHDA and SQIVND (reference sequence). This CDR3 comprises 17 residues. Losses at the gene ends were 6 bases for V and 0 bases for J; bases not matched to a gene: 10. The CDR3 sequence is CASRRQGANQLNTEAFF. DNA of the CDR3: TGTGCCAGTAGGAGACAGGGGGCGAATCAACTGAACACTGAAGCTTTCTTT.